The T cell receptor beta chain described here comes from a study of T cell responses to AZD1222 COVID-19 vaccine. Sequenced by immunoSEQ multiplex PCR; TCRdb stores in-frame clones only, minus some. The sample lists 180,000 or so clones, approximately 91% occurring once. The CDR3 spans 14 residues. CDR1 and CDR2 (germline): MNHEY, SMNVEV (reference sequence). After removal of 6 bases from V and 4 bases from J, the junction contained 6 bases not matched to a gene. The sequences come from peripheral blood, collected 28 days after the second AZD1222 dose. V usage is TRBV27 and J usage is TRBJ2-7; 10 positions match TRBD2. The clonotype was recovered from an adult who received the AZD1222 COVID-19 vaccine. In nucleotides, the CDR3 is TGTGCCAGCAGCCCCGCTAGCGGGAGTTACGAGCAGTACTTC. Its translation is CASSPASGSYEQYF.